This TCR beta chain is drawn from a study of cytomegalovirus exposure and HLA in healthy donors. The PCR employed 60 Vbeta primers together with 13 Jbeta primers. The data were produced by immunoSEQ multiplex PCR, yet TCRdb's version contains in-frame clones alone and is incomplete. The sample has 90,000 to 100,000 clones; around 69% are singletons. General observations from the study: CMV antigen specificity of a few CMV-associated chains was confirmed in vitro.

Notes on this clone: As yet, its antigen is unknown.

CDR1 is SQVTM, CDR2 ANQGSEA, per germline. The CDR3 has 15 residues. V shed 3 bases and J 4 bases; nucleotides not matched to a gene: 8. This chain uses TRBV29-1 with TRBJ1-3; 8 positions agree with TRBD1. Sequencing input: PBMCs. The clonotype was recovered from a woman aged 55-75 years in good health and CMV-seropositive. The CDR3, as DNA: TGCAGCGTTGAGGGCCAGGGGGCTGGAGGAAACACCATATATTTT. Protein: CSVEGQGAGGNTIYF.